The present T cell receptor beta chain was sequenced within a study of early T cells in non-severe SARS-CoV-2 infection. TCRdb reprocessed the 5' RACE reads via MiXCR and lists one record per CDR3 protein. Among about 62,000 distinct CDR3 sequences listed, about 9.3% were seen once. This clonotype was recorded at least ten times. The CDR3 loop spans 16 amino acids. Germline V gives CDR1 SGHTA, CDR2 FQGNSA. V lost 0 bases to trimming and J lost 5 bases, with 13 bases between them. Sequenced input: whole blood. This receptor was identified in an adult who was a healthcare worker with PCR-confirmed SARS-CoV-2 infection or an uninfected control (not recorded which). The chain is built from TRBV7-2 and TRBJ1-4; D gene uncertain. In nucleotides, the CDR3 is TGTGCCAGCAGCTTAGCAGGTGTTACAAGGAATGAAAAACTGTTTTTT. Amino acid sequence: CASSLAGVTRNEKLFF.